The present TCR beta chain was sequenced within a study of cytomegalovirus exposure and HLA in healthy donors. PCR primers comprised 60 Vbeta and 13 Jbeta primers. Here immunoSEQ multiplex PCR was the method, and the copy in TCRdb shows in-frame clones only, minus some. The data hold around 120,000 clones, with about four fifths observed a single time. Germline CDR1 and CDR2: SGHRS and YFSETQ. Deletions cut 10 bases from V and 5 bases from J, with 20 bases between. The CDR3 contains 14 residues. This clone came up a few times. This receptor was taken from a woman aged 25 to 39 in good health and CMV-seronegative. The rearrangement joins TRBV5-1 to TRBJ2-3; D is perhaps TRBD2 (6 bases). Specimen: PBMCs. The CDR3 nucleotides read TGCGCCGGAAGGACTACCCCCTCGGTAGATACGCAGTATTTT. This gives the protein CAGRTTPSVDTQYF.